This T cell receptor beta chain was profiled in a study of blood T cell repertoires in COVID-19. Data came from immunoSEQ multiplex PCR; TCRdb stores just in-frame clones and leaves some out. Among around 300,000 clones listed, roughly 90% were seen once. Germline assignment: CDR1 KGHDR and CDR2 SFDVKD. This CDR3 is 11 amino acids long. The V end was cut by 10 bases, the J end by 4 bases, with 7 bases between. The sequence was obtained from a woman in her 40s who had recovered from COVID-19. The sequencing sample was made of PBMCs or T cells enriched from blood (not recorded which). This sequence joins TRBV24-1 and TRBJ1-5; D is unresolved. DNA for the CDR3: TGTGCCACAATAGAAAATCAGCCCCAGCATTTT. Translating gives CATIENQPQHF.